The next 30 T cell receptor beta chains were all read from a single sample in a study of blood T cell repertoires in COVID-19. Produced via immunoSEQ multiplex PCR; TCRdb's table is partial and in-frame only. The table has approximately 350,000 clones, around 83% seen once; the top ten hold around 3%. The sample was peripheral blood. The receptors come from a man in his thirties or forties with active or convalescent COVID-19.

The chain combines TRBV10-2 with TRBJ1-1; D not resolved. Germline V gene sequence: CDR1 WSHSY, CDR2 SAAADI. V was clipped by 2 bases and J by 3 bases, with 4 bases between them. The CDR3 is 12 amino acids. The CDR3 DNA is TGCGCCAGCAGTGAGACGGACACTGAAGCTTTCTTT. Its protein product is CASSETDTEAFF.

The count of this clone is one. J is TRBJ2-2 and V is TRBV30, with 8 bases lining up with TRBD2. The length of the CDR3 is 15 residues. With V trimmed by 0 bases and J by 3 bases, 3 bases remained unmatched. The germline V gene has CDR1 GTSNPN and CDR2 SVGIG (reference sequence). Here the CDR3 DNA reads TGTGCCTGGAGTGTTCGGGGGGGTTACACCGGGGAGCTGTTTTTT. Translated: CAWSVRGGYTGELFF.

The sample holds a few counts of this clone. The V call is TRBV7-6, the J call TRBJ2-7; 7 bases align to TRBD2. The CDR3 length is 16 residues. Germline CDR1 is SGHVS and CDR2 is FNYEAQ. With 5 bases clipped from V and 3 bases from J, the junction kept 13 bases outside the gene matches. As DNA, the CDR3 is TGTGCCAGCAGCCCATCGACTAGCTCATCGCACTACGAGCAGTACTTC. Its protein is CASSPSTSSSHYEQYF.

A single count supports this clone. The chain links TRBV30 to TRBJ2-5; 8 bases fit TRBD1. Germline CDR1 GTSNPN, CDR2 SVGIG (reference sequence). This CDR3 spans 14 amino acids. J gave up 2 bases and V 4 bases, and 6 bases lay outside the gene matches. The CDR3 DNA sequence: TGTGCCTGGACGTCAGGGGGCCCACAAGAGACCCAGTACTTC. Translated: CAWTSGGPQETQYF.

In this sample, this clone turned up once. The chain employs TRBV12-5 and TRBJ2-7; D gene ambiguous. V was clipped by 3 bases and J by 4 bases, with 10 bases between them. The CDR3 has 13 residues. Germline CDR1 LGHNT, CDR2 FRNRAP. DNA of the CDR3: TGTGCTAGTGGTTTTGAGGTTGGGTACGAGCAGTACTTC. It is translated as CASGFEVGYEQYF.

V usage is TRBV5-1 and J usage is TRBJ1-2; maybe TRBD1 (6 bases). Trimming took off 4 bases at V and 0 bases at J, with 22 bases between the two ends. The CDR3 is 18 amino acids. The V gene's germline CDR1 is SGHRS and CDR2 YFSETQ. In DNA form, the CDR3 reads TGCGCCAGCAGCCCCTCCCCTCCAGGGGTCTTCTCTAACTATGGCTACACCTTC. Translating gives CASSPSPPGVFSNYGYTF.

The chain is built from TRBV4-1 and TRBJ1-1, with 8 nucleotides matching TRBD1. The CDR3 runs 16 residues. CDR1 and CDR2 from the germline V gene are MGHRA and YSYEKL. V shed 3 bases, J shed 5 bases, and the junction held 11 bases outside the gene matches. In nucleotides, the CDR3 is TGCGCCAGCAGCCACGAAAAGGACAGGGCTCGGACTGAAGCTTTCTTT. Translated, it gives CASSHEKDRARTEAFF.

The rearrangement links TRBV7-2 to TRBJ2-3; 10 nucleotides match TRBD2. Trimming removed 5 bases from V and 4 bases from J; junction bases left unmatched: 6. The CDR3 has 15 residues. Germline CDR1 and CDR2: SGHTA and FQGNSA. This chain's CDR3 is CASSTVGTSADTQYF. CDR3 coding DNA: TGTGCCAGCAGCACGGTTGGGACTAGCGCAGATACGCAGTATTTT.

The rearrangement joins TRBV5-5 to TRBJ2-2, with 8 bases aligning to TRBD1. CDR1 and CDR2 (germline): SGHKS, YYEKEE (reference sequence). Losses at the gene ends were 1 base for V and 8 bases for J; bases not matched to a gene: 13. There are 17 residues in the CDR3. DNA of the CDR3: TGTGCCAGCAGCTTGATGGACAGGGCCTCTCTCTTGGGGGAGCTGTTTTTT. Its protein product is CASSLMDRASLLGELFF. Filled out from reference TRBV5-5 and TRBJ2-2, the complete variable domain reads DAGVTQSPTHLIKTRGQQVTLRCSPISGHKSVSWYQQVLGQGPQFIFQYYEKEERGRGNFPDRFSARQFPNYSSELNVNALLLGDSALYLCASSLMDRASLLGELFFGEGSRLTVL.

This chain connects TRBV11-1 to TRBJ2-3, with D hard to call. Trimming stripped 5 bases from V and 2 bases from J, with 8 bases between. The CDR3 contains 13 residues. CDR1 SGHAT and CDR2 FQDESV come from the germline V gene (reference sequence). CDR3: CASSTIDTDTQYF. DNA of the CDR3: TGTGCCAGCAGCACTATAGACACAGATACGCAGTATTTT.

Written as DNA, the CDR3 is TGTGCCAGCAGCAAAGCGGGGGGTCGATTC. This codes for CASSKAGGRF. This chain connects TRBV21-1 to TRBJ2-7; the listed D gene, TRBD2, was not tested against the DNA. TRBV21-1 is assigned pseudogene status. The CDR3 spans 10 residues.

The rearrangement joins TRBV19 to TRBJ1-5; 8 bases are shared with TRBD1. Trimming took 1 base from V and 5 from J; bases not matched to a gene: 4. Germline V CDR1 and CDR2: LNHDA, SQIVND (reference sequence). This CDR3 is 15 amino acids long. CDR3 nucleotides: TGTGCCAGTAGTATAGGGGACAGGTATTATCAGCCCCAGCATTTT. Its protein is CASSIGDRYYQPQHF.

The V gene is TRBV7-9, the J gene TRBJ2-2; the match to TRBD2 covers 13 bases. V was pared by 3 bases and J by 6 bases, with 10 bases of the junction left unmatched. This CDR3 has 18 amino acids. The germline CDR1 and CDR2 sequences are SEHNR and FQNEAQ (reference sequence). The CDR3 reads CASSFTSGRAGSPGELFF. DNA of the CDR3: TGTGCCAGCAGCTTCACTAGCGGGAGGGCCGGTAGTCCCGGGGAGCTGTTTTTT.

The chain recombines TRBV27 with TRBJ1-5; D is possibly TRBD1 (5 bases). The V gene's germline CDR1 is MNHEY and CDR2 SMNVEV (reference sequence). The CDR3 covers 18 residues. The germline V and J ends were trimmed by 0 bases and 1 base, with 16 bases remaining between them. The CDR3 DNA reads TGTGCCAGCAGTTTATCAGGCAGGGTTACGATCAGCAATCAGCCCCAGCATTTT. Its protein is CASSLSGRVTISNQPQHF.

J is TRBJ1-6 and V is TRBV5-1; tentatively, D is TRBD1 (5 bases). The V gene lost 4 bases and the J gene lost 6 bases, with 11 bases spanning the gap. The CDR3 extends over 14 amino acids. Per the germline V gene, CDR1 is SGHRS and CDR2 is YFSETQ. This CDR3 is CASSQRGANSPLHF. CDR3 in DNA: TGCGCCAGCAGCCAGCGTGGGGCTAATTCACCCCTCCACTTT. Full variable domain (outside the CDR3, taken from reference TRBV5-1 and TRBJ1-6): KAGVTQTPRYLIKTRGQQVTLSCSPISGHRSVSWYQQTPGQGLQFLFEYFSETQRNKGNFPGRFSGRQFSNSRSEMNVSTLELGDSALYLCASSQRGANSPLHFGNGTRLTVT.

Details on this clone: This specimen includes other DNA sequences encoding the same CDR3. This chain joins TRBV19 and TRBJ1-5, with 8 bases fitting TRBD1. Germline V CDR1 and CDR2: LNHDA, SQIVND (reference sequence). The CDR3 is 14 residues long. J lost 2 bases, V lost 6 bases, and 3 bases had no gene match. In DNA form, the CDR3 reads TGTGCCAGTAGCACGGACAGGGGCAATCAGCCCCAGCATTTT. This translates into CASSTDRGNQPQHF.

Only a few counts were recorded for this clone. CDR3 sequence reads: CASSLDRGLTEAFF. DNA for the CDR3: TGTGCCAGCAGCTTGGACAGGGGGCTCACTGAAGCTTTCTTT. V is TRBV5-4 and J is TRBJ1-1; the match to TRBD1 covers 9 bases. The CDR3 runs 14 residues. CDR1 is SGHNT, CDR2 YYREEE, per germline (reference sequence). Losses at the gene ends were 0 bases for V and 4 bases for J; bases not matched to a gene: 1.

This clone came up a few times. The chain links TRBV4-3 to TRBJ2-7; TRBD2 aligns across 8 bases. This CDR3 has 15 residues. Trimming at V came to 3 bases and at J to 8 bases, leaving 12 bases not matched to a gene. Germline V gene data show CDR1 as LGHNA and CDR2 as YSLEER. The CDR3 DNA reads TGCGCCAGCAGCCACCGTGGGGATCGGGAGGGCCAGCAGTACTTC. Translation: CASSHRGDREGQQYF.

V is TRBV28 and J is TRBJ2-7; D is perhaps TRBD2 (7 bases). The V end was cut by 8 bases, the J end by 3 bases, with 14 bases between. The germline CDR1 and CDR2 sequences are MDHEN and SYDVKM. CDR3 size: 13 residues. Written as DNA, the CDR3 is TGTGCCAGCCGGGGGGCGGGAGTCTACGAGCAGTACTTC. It codes for CASRGAGVYEQYF.

The rearrangement joins TRBV7-9 to TRBJ2-7, with D possibly TRBD2 on 6 matching bases. The CDR3 loop spans 14 amino acids. Trimming left V 4 bases short and J 3 bases short, with 13 bases between. Germline CDR1 SEHNR, CDR2 FQNEAQ (reference sequence). DNA of the CDR3: TGTGCCAGCAGCTCGACTAGTAACGTCTACGAGCAGTACTTC. It codes for CASSSTSNVYEQYF.

This chain links TRBV5-1 with TRBJ1-1; a possible D gene is TRBD1 (6 bases). CDR1 and CDR2 (germline): SGHRS, YFSETQ. V was shortened by 5 bases and J by 5 bases, with 16 bases between the two germline ends. The CDR3 spans 14 residues. Here the CDR3 reads CASSSLQGRTEAFF. The CDR3 DNA follows: TGCGCCAGCAGTTCACTTCAGGGGCGAACTGAAGCTTTCTTT.

This chain joins TRBV7-2 and TRBJ2-7; D may be TRBD1 (6 bases). The CDR3 is 13 residues long. V was pared by 5 bases and J by 6 bases, with 14 bases between. Germline assignment: CDR1 SGHTA and CDR2 FQGNSA. CDR3 in DNA: TGTGCCAGCAGCCCGCGGACAGCATTCGAGCAGTACTTC. Translating gives CASSPRTAFEQYF.

This chain connects TRBV3-1 (or the pseudogene TRBV3-2) to TRBJ2-1; D gene ambiguous. Germline V gene lookup returns CDR1 LGHDT and CDR2 YNNKEL (reference sequence). The CDR3 has 15 residues. V was trimmed by 4 bases and J by 7 bases, leaving 17 bases between them. The CDR3, as DNA: TGTGCCAGCAGCCCTCGGTCCCTAACGTGGAATGAGCAGTTCTTC. Its translation is CASSPRSLTWNEQFF.

V usage is TRBV4-1 and J usage is TRBJ2-7; 9 bases line up with TRBD1. Trimming took 2 bases from V and 7 from J; bases not matched to a gene: 6. CDR3 size: 14 residues. Germline V CDR1 and CDR2: MGHRA, YSYEKL. CDR3: CASSQSGTGLEQYF. The DNA of the CDR3 is TGCGCCAGCAGCCAATCCGGGACAGGGTTGGAGCAGTACTTC.

V is TRBV15 and J is TRBJ2-2, with D perhaps TRBD2 (7 bases). The CDR3 runs 18 residues. Germline lookup yields CDR1 LNHNV and CDR2 YYDKDF (reference sequence). Trimming pared 3 bases from V and 5 bases from J, leaving 22 bases between. The CDR3 region is CATSSPPRGGRRTGELFF. The CDR3 coding sequence is TGTGCCACCAGCAGTCCCCCGAGGGGGGGGAGAAGAACCGGGGAGCTGTTTTTT. The full variable domain, in which reference TRBV15 and TRBJ2-2 provide the parts outside the CDR3, is DAMVIQNPRYQVTQFGKPVTLSCSQTLNHNVMYWYQQKSSQAPKLLFHYYDKDFNNEADTPDNFQSRRPNTSFCFLDIRSPGLGDTAMYLCATSSPPRGGRRTGELFFGEGSRLTVL.

V is TRBV7-8 and J is TRBJ1-2; D is possibly TRBD1 (5 bases). Trimming pared 4 bases from V and 4 bases from J, leaving 19 bases between. From germline, CDR1 is SGHVS and CDR2 FQNEAQ. The CDR3 extends over 16 amino acids. CDR3 in amino acids: CASSWADSSLGYGYTF. In nucleotides, the CDR3 is TGTGCCAGCAGCTGGGCTGACAGTTCGTTGGGCTATGGCTACACCTTC.

The chain carries TRBV19 and TRBJ2-7; 7 bases align to TRBD1. V shed 5 bases, J shed 4 bases, and the junction held 8 bases outside the gene matches. Per the germline V gene, CDR1 is LNHDA and CDR2 is SQIVND (reference sequence). The CDR3 length is 14 residues. For the CDR3, the DNA is TGTGCCAGTAGTCCCGGGACAGAGGGGTACGAGCAGTACTTC. Its translation is CASSPGTEGYEQYF.

The chain links TRBV6-2 or TRBV6-3 to TRBJ2-7, with a tentative D call TRBD1 (6 bases). Per germline, CDR1 MNHEY and CDR2 SVGEGT. The CDR3 spans 14 residues. V was pared by 4 bases and J by 0 bases, with 10 bases between. CDR3 residues: CASSFKGDSYEQYF. For the CDR3, the DNA is TGTGCCAGCAGTTTTAAGGGGGACTCCTACGAGCAGTACTTC.

CDR3 nucleotide sequence: TGTGCCAGCAAGGTTGGGCTAGCGGGGGACACAGATACGCAGTATTTT. As protein: CASKVGLAGDTDTQYF. The chain combines TRBV5-4 with TRBJ2-3; TRBD2 matches 10 bases. Trimming at V came to 6 bases and at J to 2 bases, leaving 9 bases not matched to a gene. Germline CDR1 and CDR2: SGHNT and YYREEE (reference sequence). There are 16 residues in the CDR3.

The CDR3 region is CASRGTEAFF. The CDR3 coding sequence is TGTGCCAGCCGAGGAACTGAAGCTTTCTTT. The chain couples TRBV6-5 to TRBJ1-1; D is unresolved. The CDR3 spans 10 residues. V lost 8 bases, J lost 5 bases, and 6 bases lay in between. Germline V CDR1 and CDR2: MNHEY, SVGAGI.